Listed below are T cell receptor beta chains from one sample, sequenced in a study of blood T cell repertoires in COVID-19. The protocol was immunoSEQ multiplex PCR, while the TCRdb copy is restricted to in-frame clones and leaves out a portion. The sample includes about 98,000 clones, around 72% seen only once; the top ten take less than 25%. The sequenced sample was peripheral blood. These receptors all stem from a man in his 70s with acute or convalescent COVID-19. Both conserved end residues are part of each CDR3. A D gene is named only where the DNA matches it firmly. Size is omitted from some rows. Given values are once, few, many or a class for expanded clones.

.,TRBJ2-5,TRBV14,few,TGTGCCAGCAGCCCGGGAGTGATGGCCCAAGAGACCCAGTACTTC,CASSPGVMAQETQYF
TRBD1,TRBJ2-1,TRBV3-1/TRBV3-2,.,TGTGCCAGCAGCCAAGATGGGGGGACAGGGACCAATGAGCAGTTCTTC,CASSQDGGTGTNEQFF
TRBD2,TRBJ2-3,TRBV5-1,.,TGCGCCAGCAGCATGGGGACTAGCGGGAGCACAGATACGCAGTATTTT,CASSMGTSGSTDTQYF
.,TRBJ1-5,TRBV5-8,.,TGTGCCAGCAAGAATACAGGGAGGGGCGATCAGCCCCAGCATTTT,CASKNTGRGDQPQHF
.,TRBJ2-1,TRBV3-1/TRBV3-2,.,TGTGCCAGCAGCCAAGTTGGTGTTGGCAGGGACAATGAGCAGTTCTTC,CASSQVGVGRDNEQFF
TRBD2,TRBJ2-1,TRBV7-2,.,TGTGCCAGCAGCTTAAGAGCGGGAGACTACAATGAGCAGTTCTTC,CASSLRAGDYNEQFF
.,TRBJ2-4,TRBV7-3,few,TGTGCCAGCAGCTTAACGGCAAGTAACATTCAGTACTTC,CASSLTASNIQYF
.,TRBJ1-5,TRBV4-2,.,TGTGCCAGCAGCCAAGATCCGGGGGTGCCCCAGCATTTT,CASSQDPGVPQHF
TRBD2,TRBJ2-1,TRBV5-1,.,TGCGCCAGCAGCTTGGGGCGGGAGGCCGGGAATGAGCAGTTCTTC,CASSLGREAGNEQFF
TRBD2,TRBJ2-5,TRBV30,once,TGTGCCTGGAGGTATCCGGGACTAGCGGGGCCTTCTGAGACCCAGTACTTC,CAWRYPGLAGPSETQYF
.,TRBJ1-5,TRBV6-5,once,TGTGCCAGCAGTTACTCCCTTCAGACAGGACAGCCCCAGCATTTT,CASSYSLQTGQPQHF
.,TRBJ1-4,TRBV29-1,few,TGCAGCGCCGGCCCTCCTCCGGGACAAGGCGAAAAACTGTTTTTT,CSAGPPPGQGEKLFF
TRBD1,TRBJ1-2,TRBV6-5,.,TGTGCCAGCGGTTACGAAACAGGGGTTTCTTTATATGGCTACACCTTC,CASGYETGVSLYGYTF
.,TRBJ1-1,TRBV14,many,TGTGCCAGCAGCCAAGACAGGTTGAACACTGAAGCTTTCTTT,CASSQDRLNTEAFF
TRBD1,TRBJ1-5,TRBV28,.,TGTGCCACCGGGGACAGGCCTCGGAGCAATCAGCCCCAGCATTTT,CATGDRPRSNQPQHF
.,TRBJ2-7,TRBV24-1,once,TGTGCCACGGGCACCTCCTACGAGCAGTACTTC,CATGTSYEQYF
TRBD1,TRBJ1-2,TRBV28,.,TGTGCCAGCAGTTCGGGACAGGGGGTCTATGGCTACACCTTC,CASSSGQGVYGYTF
.,TRBJ1-5,TRBV6-7,.,TGTGCCAGCAGTTCAAACGGGGGGGGTAAAAGGGGCAATCAGCCCCAGCATTTT,CASSSNGGGKRGNQPQHF
.,TRBJ1-1,TRBV5-1,.,TGCGCCAGCAGCTTCACAGGGAACACTGAAGCTTTCTTT,CASSFTGNTEAFF
.,TRBJ2-2,TRBV27,.,TGTGCCAGCAGATCTGATGGCGGACTCAGCTCCGCGAACACCGGGGAGCTGTTTTTT,CASRSDGGLSSANTGELFF
.,TRBJ2-5,TRBV19,.,TGTGCCAGTAGCCCTTCCGGGACAGCGGGGGTCCAGTACTTC,CASSPSGTAGVQYF
.,TRBJ2-1,TRBV24-1,few,TGTGCCACCAGTGCGTCCGAGGCTAGCGATACGTACAATGAGCAGTTCTTC,CATSASEASDTYNEQFF
TRBD2,TRBJ2-3,TRBV18,once,TGTGCCAGCTCACAAATAGCGGGGGGCACAGATACGCAGTATTTT,CASSQIAGGTDTQYF
TRBD1,TRBJ2-7,TRBV10-2,once,TGCGCCAGCAGCCCGACAGGGGTCGACGAGCAGTACTTC,CASSPTGVDEQYF
.,TRBJ1-4,TRBV28,.,TGTGCCAGCGGTCTTACAGGTTCAACTAATGAAAAACTGTTTTTT,CASGLTGSTNEKLFF
TRBD1,TRBJ1-2,TRBV6-2/TRBV6-3,.,TGTGCCAGCAGTTACGCCGAGACAGGGGGTCCCTTCGGCTACACCTTC,CASSYAETGGPFGYTF
TRBD1,TRBJ2-1,TRBV5-6,.,TGTGCCAGCAGCCTGGACAGGGGGCGCAATATGGAGCAGTTCTTC,CASSLDRGRNMEQFF
.,TRBJ2-7,TRBV27,once,TGTGCCAGCAGTCCATGGAGGGGCACCTACGAGCAGTACTTC,CASSPWRGTYEQYF
TRBD2,TRBJ2-2,TRBV5-1,.,TGCGCCAGCAAACTAGCGGGAGGGCCTGGCGGGGAGCTGTTTTTT,CASKLAGGPGGELFF
TRBD1,TRBJ2-7,TRBV6-6,.,TGTGCCAGCAGTCAGGGACAGGGAGGGCCGTACTTC,CASSQGQGGPYF